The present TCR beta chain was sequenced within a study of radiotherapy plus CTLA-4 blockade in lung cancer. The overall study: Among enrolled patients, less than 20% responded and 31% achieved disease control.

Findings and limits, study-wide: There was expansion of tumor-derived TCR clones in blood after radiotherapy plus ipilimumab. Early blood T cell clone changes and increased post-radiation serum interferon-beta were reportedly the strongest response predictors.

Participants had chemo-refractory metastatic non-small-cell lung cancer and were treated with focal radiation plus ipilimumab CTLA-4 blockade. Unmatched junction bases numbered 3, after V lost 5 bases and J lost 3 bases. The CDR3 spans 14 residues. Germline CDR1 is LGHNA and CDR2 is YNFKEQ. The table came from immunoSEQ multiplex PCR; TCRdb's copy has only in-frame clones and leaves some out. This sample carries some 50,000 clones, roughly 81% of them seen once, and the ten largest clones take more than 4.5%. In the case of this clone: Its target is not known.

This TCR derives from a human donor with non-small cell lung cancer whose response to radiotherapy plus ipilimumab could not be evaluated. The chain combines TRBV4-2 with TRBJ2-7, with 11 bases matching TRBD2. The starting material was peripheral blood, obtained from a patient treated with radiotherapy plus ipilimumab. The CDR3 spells CASSAGLAGYEQYF. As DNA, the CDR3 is TGTGCCAGCAGCGCTGGACTAGCGGGCTACGAGCAGTACTTC.